One T cell receptor beta chain is described in this entry. Its antigen is not identified. This record comes from a study of PD-1 blockade in classical Hodgkin lymphoma. Findings and limits, study-wide: The causes of the repertoire differences, possibly disease activity or prior therapy, remain undefined.

Produced via immunoSEQ multiplex PCR; TCRdb's table is partial and in-frame only. The sample has around 40,000 clones; about 77% are singletons. V was clipped by 7 bases and J by 5 bases, with 20 bases between them. In germline, CDR1 is MNHNY, CDR2 SVGAGI (reference sequence). The CDR3 loop spans 15 amino acids. Brentuximab vedotin exposure varied among the patients, all of whom had relapsed after autologous stem cell transplantation. Best overall response was complete response, partial response or progressive disease in these relapsed/refractory classical Hodgkin lymphoma patients. The TCR originated in a human donor with classical Hodgkin lymphoma. This chain uses TRBV6-6 with TRBJ2-5; D is possibly TRBD2 (7 bases). This specimen consisted of peripheral blood mononuclear cells (PBMCs), obtained at baseline. CDR3 sequence: CASTFNGGLEETQYF. In DNA, the CDR3 is TGTGCCAGCACTTTCAACGGGGGGCTGGAGGAGACCCAGTACTTC.